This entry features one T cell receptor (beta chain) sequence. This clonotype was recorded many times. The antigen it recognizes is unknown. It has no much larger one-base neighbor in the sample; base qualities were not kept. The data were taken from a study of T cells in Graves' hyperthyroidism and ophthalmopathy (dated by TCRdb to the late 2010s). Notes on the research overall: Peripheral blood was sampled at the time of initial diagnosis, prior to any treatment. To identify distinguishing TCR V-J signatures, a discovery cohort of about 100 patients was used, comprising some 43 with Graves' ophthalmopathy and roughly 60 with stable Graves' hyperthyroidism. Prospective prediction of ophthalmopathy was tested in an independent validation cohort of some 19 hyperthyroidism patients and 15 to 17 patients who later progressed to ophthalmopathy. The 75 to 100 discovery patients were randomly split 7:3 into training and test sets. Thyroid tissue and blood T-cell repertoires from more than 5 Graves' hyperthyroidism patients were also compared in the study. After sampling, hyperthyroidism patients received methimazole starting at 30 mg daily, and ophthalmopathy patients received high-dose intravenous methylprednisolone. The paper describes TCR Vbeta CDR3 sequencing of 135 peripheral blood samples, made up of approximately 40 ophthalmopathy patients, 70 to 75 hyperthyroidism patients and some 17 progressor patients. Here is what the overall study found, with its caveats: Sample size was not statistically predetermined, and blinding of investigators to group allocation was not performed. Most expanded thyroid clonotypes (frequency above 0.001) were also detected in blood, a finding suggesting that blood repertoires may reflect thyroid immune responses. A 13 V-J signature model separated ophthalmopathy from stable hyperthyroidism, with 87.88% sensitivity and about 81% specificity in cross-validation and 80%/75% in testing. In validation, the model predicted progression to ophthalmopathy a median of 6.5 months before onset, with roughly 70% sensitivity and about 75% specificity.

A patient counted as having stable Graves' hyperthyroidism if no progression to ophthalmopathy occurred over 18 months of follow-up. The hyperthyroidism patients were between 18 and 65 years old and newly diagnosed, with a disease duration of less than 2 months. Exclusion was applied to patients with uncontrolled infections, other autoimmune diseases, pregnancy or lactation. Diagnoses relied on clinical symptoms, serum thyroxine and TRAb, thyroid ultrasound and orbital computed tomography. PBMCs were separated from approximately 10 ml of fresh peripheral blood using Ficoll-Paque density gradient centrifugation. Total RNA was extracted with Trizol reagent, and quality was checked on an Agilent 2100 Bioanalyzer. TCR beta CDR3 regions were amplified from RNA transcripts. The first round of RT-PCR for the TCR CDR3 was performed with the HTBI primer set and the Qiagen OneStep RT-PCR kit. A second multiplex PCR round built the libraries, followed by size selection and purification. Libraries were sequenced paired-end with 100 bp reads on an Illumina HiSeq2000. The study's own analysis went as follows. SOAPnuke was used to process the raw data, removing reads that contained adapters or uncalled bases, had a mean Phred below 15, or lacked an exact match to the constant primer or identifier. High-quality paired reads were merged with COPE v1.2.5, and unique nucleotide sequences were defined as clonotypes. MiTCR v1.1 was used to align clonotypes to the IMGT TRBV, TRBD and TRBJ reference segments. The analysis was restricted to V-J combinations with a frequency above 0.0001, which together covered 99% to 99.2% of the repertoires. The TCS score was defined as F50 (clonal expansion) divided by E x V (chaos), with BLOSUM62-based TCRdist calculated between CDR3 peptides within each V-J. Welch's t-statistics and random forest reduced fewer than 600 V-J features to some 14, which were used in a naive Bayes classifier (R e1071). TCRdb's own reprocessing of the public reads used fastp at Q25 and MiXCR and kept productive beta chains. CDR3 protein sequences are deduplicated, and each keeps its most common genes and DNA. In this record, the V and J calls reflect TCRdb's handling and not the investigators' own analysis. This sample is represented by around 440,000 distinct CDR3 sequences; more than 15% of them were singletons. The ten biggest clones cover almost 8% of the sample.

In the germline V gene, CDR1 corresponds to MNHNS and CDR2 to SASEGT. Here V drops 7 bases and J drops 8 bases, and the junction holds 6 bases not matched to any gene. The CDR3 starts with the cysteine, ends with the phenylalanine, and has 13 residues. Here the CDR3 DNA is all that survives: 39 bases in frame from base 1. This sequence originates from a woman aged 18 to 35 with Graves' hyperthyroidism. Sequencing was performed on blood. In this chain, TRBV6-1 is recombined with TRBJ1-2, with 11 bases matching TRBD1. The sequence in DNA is TGTGCCAGCAAGAGGACAGGGGGCGAGGGCTACACCTTC. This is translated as CASKRTGGEGYTF.